This T cell receptor beta chain emerged from a study of shared clonotypes between healthy human individuals. Study-level results: Blood alone was sampled, and tissue repertoires likely differ.

Everyone who donated was a Caucasian adult who lived in Nashville, Tennessee. A 200 ng quantity of DNA, 29,000 or so T cell genomes, went into the sorted-subset replicate PCRs. The method was immunoSEQ multiplex PCR; TCRdb's version includes in-frame clones alone and lacks a portion of them. The sample carries about 510,000 clones, around 96% recorded once. Germline trimming cut 1 base from V and 3 bases from J; bases unmatched to any gene: 3. In germline, CDR1 is SGHAT, CDR2 FQNNGV. This CDR3 spans 15 amino acids. Details on this clone: The antigen is not known.

The specimen was naive CD4+ T cells sorted from blood. As to subset: CD45RA+ positively selected. The sequence derives from a woman aged 30 to 39 in good health. The V call is TRBV11-2, the J call TRBJ2-1; 7 nucleotides align to TRBD2. The DNA of the CDR3 is TGTGCCAGCAGCTTAGTTAGCGGGTACTACAATGAGCAGTTCTTC. Translated: CASSLVSGYYNEQFF.